A single sample is the source of the 10 T cell receptor beta chains below, sequenced in a study of blood T cell repertoires in COVID-19. Data came from immunoSEQ multiplex PCR; TCRdb stores just in-frame clones and leaves some out. The table has 200,000 or so clones, about nine tenths seen once; the top ten hold less than 3%. The specimen was peripheral blood. The receptor set was obtained from a woman aged 55-69 years with acute or convalescent COVID-19.

This clone was detected only a few times. The J gene is TRBJ1-2, the V gene TRBV6-4, with 10 bases fitting TRBD1. Germline CDR1 and CDR2: MRHNA and SNTAGT. The CDR3 runs to 16 residues. V lost 2 bases and J lost 7; bases outside the gene matches: 10. The CDR3 spells CASSDKGGQGTAGYTF. CDR3 nucleotide sequence: TGTGCCAGCAGTGACAAGGGGGGACAGGGGACGGCTGGCTACACCTTC.

This sequence joins TRBV3-1 (or the pseudogene TRBV3-2) and TRBJ1-2, with 7 bases matching TRBD1. This CDR3 is built from 14 residues. Germline CDR1 reads LGHDT; CDR2 reads YNNKEL (reference sequence). Germline trimming cut 4 bases from V and 4 bases from J; bases unmatched to any gene: 6. CDR3 DNA sequence: TGTGCCAGCAGCCGCAGGGGGGAGACCTATGGCTACACCTTC. Its protein product is CASSRRGETYGYTF.

This rearrangement joins TRBV6-2 or TRBV6-3 to TRBJ1-5; D gene unclear. CDR1 is MNHEY and CDR2 is SVGEGT in the germline V gene. The ends were cut back, 6 bases at V and 6 bases at J, with 12 bases in the middle. This CDR3 has 13 residues. The CDR3 coding sequence is TGTGCCAGCAGCACCGTCCGGGGTCAGCCCCAGCATTTT. This encodes CASSTVRGQPQHF.

This clone occurred a few times. This chain connects TRBV12-3 or TRBV12-4 to TRBJ1-5; D ambiguous. The CDR3 runs to 13 residues. Trimming stripped 3 bases from V and 1 base from J, with 4 bases between. Written as DNA, the CDR3 is TGTGCCAGCAGTTTGAGCAGCAATCAGCCCCAGCATTTT. Encoded protein: CASSLSSNQPQHF.

This clone was picked up a small number of times. The chain links TRBV11-2 to TRBJ1-6, with no clear D. V was pared by 6 bases and J by 2 bases, with 11 bases between. CDR1 is SGHAT, CDR2 FQNNGV, per germline. CDR3 length: 15 residues. The DNA of the CDR3 is TGTGCCAGCAGTAAGGAGATCACCTATAATTCACCCCTCCACTTT. It encodes CASSKEITYNSPLHF.

The rearrangement joins TRBV21-1 to TRBJ1-1; the listed D gene, TRBD1, was not tested against the DNA. TRBV21-1 constitutes a pseudogene. CDR3 length: 13 residues. Here the CDR3 DNA reads TGTGCCAGCAGCAAAGCTGAACAGGCTGAAGCTTTCTTT. Protein product: CASSKAEQAEAFF.

The V and J genes are TRBV2 and TRBJ1-2; D is possibly TRBD1 (5 bases). V lost 10 bases to trimming and J lost 2 bases, with 11 bases between them. CDR1 and CDR2 from the germline V gene are SNHLY and FYNNEI. This CDR3 is 12 amino acids long. DNA for the CDR3: TGTGCCACCCGGGAGGGGAACTATGGCTACACCTTC. This sequence encodes CATREGNYGYTF.

This chain connects TRBV28 to TRBJ2-7; TRBD1 agrees at 9 bases. The length of the CDR3 is 11 residues. Germline assignment: CDR1 MDHEN and CDR2 SYDVKM. After removal of 8 bases from V and 4 bases from J, the junction contained 0 bases not matched to a gene. As DNA, the CDR3 is TGTGCCAGCGGACAGGGGTACGAGCAGTACTTC. It specifies CASGQGYEQYF.

The J gene is TRBJ1-5, the V gene TRBV5-8; D remains unclear. Trimming left V 0 bases short and J 6 bases short, with 10 bases between. The CDR3 loop spans 14 amino acids. Germline V lookup: CDR1 SGHTS, CDR2 YDEGEE. CDR3 protein: CASSLAAGIQPQHF. As DNA, the CDR3 is TGTGCCAGCAGCTTGGCAGCGGGTATTCAGCCCCAGCATTTT.

This chain connects TRBV29-1 to TRBJ2-1, with TRBD2 matching over 9 bases. This CDR3 has 12 residues. The V gene end was trimmed by 6 bases and the J gene end by 5 bases; junction bases not matched to a gene: 2. Per germline, CDR1 SQVTM and CDR2 ANQGSEA. The CDR3 loop reads CSVTSGNNEQFF. For the CDR3, the DNA is TGCAGCGTGACTAGCGGAAACAATGAGCAGTTCTTC.